This T cell receptor (beta chain) was recorded in a study of shared clonotypes between healthy human individuals. Study-level information: Ranging from 18 to 49 in age, donors were two women and a few men. Study-wide results and caveats: A limitation of the genetic and exposure-history diversity represented arose from few donors.

Germline values: CDR1 SGDLS, CDR2 YYNGEE. This CDR3 has 16 amino acids. V dropped 4 bases and J dropped 0 bases, with 15 bases sitting between them. In the original processing: Junction-only immunoSEQ sequences carried no quality scores, so filtering differed. TCRdb keeps only in-frame clones here, not all; method: immunoSEQ multiplex PCR. That table gives V, J and clone size, and the DNA gave D and trimming. The repertoire has a few hundred thousand clones, around 80% of them found once; the top ten carry 12%. As for this clone: The antigen remains unidentified.

Material for sequencing was PBMCs. This receptor was taken from a woman in her forties in good health. Some clones in this sample may be carry-over from other donors' samples. This chain connects TRBV9 to TRBJ2-3, with D tentatively TRBD2 (6 bases). CDR3: CASSPWGRTSTDTQYF. CDR3 in DNA: TGTGCCAGCAGCCCTTGGGGGAGGACCAGCACAGATACGCAGTATTTT.